This T cell receptor (beta chain) was sequenced in a study of CD8 T cells in Susac syndrome. Study-wide findings and caveats: As the study acknowledged, the number of individuals who were part of its TCR sequencing and HLA analysis was relatively small.

Germline V gene sequence: CDR1 SGHDT, CDR2 YYEEEE. Trimming stripped 4 bases from V and 1 base from J, with 11 bases between. The CDR3 is 14 amino acids. The study sequenced TCR beta in blood CD8+ and CD4+ T cells. The CD8+ and CD4+ T cells were negatively isolated, with the TEMRA cells enriched by FACS. RNA in amounts of 0.5 to 1 ug was reverse transcribed with random hexamers. Amplification of TCR beta CDR3 across 54 Vbeta and 13 Jbeta was performed with immunoSEQ multiplex PCR. In TCRdb, the immunoSEQ multiplex PCR reads were re-called with MiXCR into one record per CDR3 protein. Among about 120,000 distinct CDR3 sequences, approximately 93% were seen once, and the ten largest hold approximately 0.093%. This clonotype is a singleton in its sample. Its antigen is unknown.

V gene TRBV5-6 combines with J gene TRBJ1-2; D gene ambiguous. The receptor was isolated from a human donor with multiple sclerosis. The specimen sequenced was CD4+ T cells from PBMCs. This CDR3 is CASSAAGSNYGYTF. CDR3 sequence (DNA): TGTGCCAGCAGCGCCGCGGGGAGTAACTATGGCTACACCTTC.